These 8 T cell receptor beta chains were sequenced from one sample in a study of blood T cell repertoires in COVID-19. TCRdb's table, derived via immunoSEQ multiplex PCR, lists solely in-frame clones and lacks some. Of about 80,000 clones listed, roughly four fifths were seen once; the top ten hold more than 9%. The sequenced material came from peripheral blood. These receptors all stem from a man in his 60s with acute or convalescent COVID-19.

Points on this clone: The identical CDR3 is also encoded by other nucleotide sequences in the sample. This chain links TRBV12-3 or TRBV12-4 with TRBJ1-2; 8 bases are shared with TRBD1. With V trimmed by 6 bases and J by 2 bases, 2 bases remained unmatched. CDR3 length: 13 amino acids. The CDR3 here is CASRTGDNYGYTF. For the CDR3, the DNA is TGTGCCAGCAGGACAGGGGACAACTATGGCTACACCTTC.

The rearrangement links TRBV3-1 (or the pseudogene TRBV3-2) to TRBJ2-3; perhaps TRBD2 as D (7 bases). Germline V gives CDR1 LGHDT, CDR2 YNNKEL (reference sequence). Trimming removed 1 base at V and 13 bases at J, with 12 bases between. CDR3 length: 12 residues. The CDR3 is CASSQGGGGEYF. The CDR3 DNA follows: TGTGCCAGCAGCCAAGGAGGGGGGGGTGAGTATTTT.

CDR3 nucleotide sequence: TGTGCCAGCAGTGGGTGGGGGGTGGATGAAAAACTGTTTTTT. Translation: CASSGWGVDEKLFF. This chain joins TRBV6-6 and TRBJ1-4, with D possibly TRBD1 on 5 matching bases. Trimming removed 5 bases from V and 6 bases from J, with 13 bases in between. The CDR3 is 14 residues long. Germline-derived CDR1 and CDR2 are MNHNY and SVGAGI (reference sequence).

The J gene is TRBJ1-5, the V gene TRBV18; D not resolved. CDR1 is KGHSH and CDR2 is LQKENI in the germline V gene. V lost 2 bases to trimming and J lost 4 bases, with 6 bases between them. The CDR3 is 13 amino acids. DNA of the CDR3: TGTGCCAGCTCACCAACAGATAATCAGCCCCAGCATTTT. It specifies CASSPTDNQPQHF.

The V call is TRBV7-9, the J call TRBJ1-2; possible D gene TRBD1, 6 bases. The CDR3 extends over 16 amino acids. Germline V lookup: CDR1 SEHNR, CDR2 FQNEAQ (reference sequence). Trimming stripped 0 bases from V and 6 bases from J, with 17 bases between. As DNA, the CDR3 is TGTGCCAGCAGCTTAGCGACCGGGGGGCGGCTCGATGGCTACACCTTC. Translating it yields CASSLATGGRLDGYTF.

The rearrangement uses TRBV5-5 and TRBJ1-6, with TRBD1 as a possible D gene (6 bases). The V gene lost 2 bases and the J gene lost 8 bases, with 11 bases spanning the gap. The CDR3 sequence is 14 residues long. From germline, CDR1 is SGHKS and CDR2 YYEKEE (reference sequence). CDR3 DNA sequence: TGTGCCAGCAGCTTCCAGGGGATTGATTCACCCCTCCACTTT. Protein sequence: CASSFQGIDSPLHF.

This sequence joins TRBV28 and TRBJ1-1, with D possibly matching TRBD1 (5 bases). The CDR3 extends over 13 amino acids. Trimming took 2 bases from V and 3 from J, leaving 7 bases between them. Germline V gene lookup returns CDR1 MDHEN and CDR2 SYDVKM. CDR3 in DNA: TGTGCCAGCAGTTTAAGACAGTACACTGAAGCTTTCTTT. This codes for CASSLRQYTEAFF. Filled out from reference TRBV28 and TRBJ1-1, the complete variable domain reads DVKVTQSSRYLVKRTGEKVFLECVQDMDHENMFWYRQDPGLGLRLIYFSYDVKMKEKGDIPEGYSVSREKKERFSLILESASTNQTSMYLCASSLRQYTEAFFGQGTRLTVV.

The rearrangement joins TRBV6-6 to TRBJ2-7; 10 nucleotides agree with TRBD1. This CDR3 has 15 residues. V trimming: 7 bases; J trimming: 7 bases; junction bases outside the gene matches: 13. Germline V gives CDR1 MNHNY, CDR2 SVGAGI (reference sequence). The CDR3: CASTILRTGGIEQYF. CDR3 coding DNA: TGTGCCAGCACCATTTTGAGGACAGGGGGGATTGAGCAGTACTTC.